Following are 31 T cell receptor beta chains from one sample sequenced in a study of graft-versus-host responses after intestinal transplantation. These receptors' targets are unknown. Measured with immunoSEQ multiplex PCR; TCRdb has only the in-frame clones, and not every one. The sample holds some 110,000 clones, around nine tenths seen once. The sample here was unstimulated CD4+ T cells sorted from spleen or lymph node cells, taken before transplant. The receptors were sampled from a human donor who was the organ donor for an intestinal transplant.

The V gene is TRBV6-1, the J gene TRBJ1-5; D is unresolved. The length of the CDR3 is 15 residues. In germline, CDR1 is MNHNS, CDR2 SASEGT. V was clipped by 4 bases and J by 0 bases, with 10 bases between them. The CDR3 here is CASSAPWYSNQPQHF. The DNA for the CDR3 is TGTGCCAGCAGTGCCCCCTGGTATAGCAATCAGCCCCAGCATTTT.

The rearrangement joins TRBV7-2 to TRBJ2-1; D uncertain. V lost 5 bases to trimming and J lost 1 base, with 12 bases between them. The germline gives CDR1 SGHTA, CDR2 FQGNSA. The CDR3 consists of 15 residues. CDR3 nucleotide sequence: TGTGCCAGCAGCCTTGGAGTTAGGTCCTACAATGAGCAGTTCTTC. This sequence encodes CASSLGVRSYNEQFF.

The chain combines TRBV9 with TRBJ1-5, with TRBD1 matching 7 bases. The CDR3 totals 17 residues. Per germline, CDR1 SGDLS and CDR2 YYNGEE. The V and J ends lost 3 bases and 3 bases, in that order; junction bases with no gene match: 12. The CDR3 protein is CASSAQTGRRNNQPQHF. DNA for the CDR3: TGTGCCAGCAGCGCCCAGACAGGGAGGAGGAACAATCAGCCCCAGCATTTT.

V gene TRBV11-2 combines with J gene TRBJ2-3; D call uncertain. Germline CDR1 and CDR2: SGHAT and FQNNGV. V lost 1 base, J lost 4 bases, and 15 bases lay in between. The CDR3 is made up of 16 amino acids. The CDR3 bases are TGTGCCAGCAGCTTAGGTCCAGCCCAGAGCGCAGATACGCAGTATTTT. Encoded protein: CASSLGPAQSADTQYF.

The chain joins TRBV28 to TRBJ1-4, with 9 bases matching TRBD1. In germline, CDR1 is MDHEN, CDR2 SYDVKM. CDR3 length equals 15 residues. J lost 8 bases, V lost 3 bases, and 7 bases had no gene match. The CDR3 nucleotides read TGTGCCAGCAGTTTCACAGGGGGCGCGGGGGAAAAACTGTTTTTT. It yields the protein CASSFTGGAGEKLFF.

The chain couples TRBV5-4 to TRBJ1-5; D is uncertain. Trimming removed 0 bases at V and 7 bases at J, with 5 bases between. This CDR3 has 12 residues. In germline, CDR1 is SGHNT, CDR2 YYREEE (reference sequence). CDR3 sequence reads: CASSLAGQPQHF. DNA for the CDR3: TGTGCCAGCAGCTTGGCCGGGCAGCCCCAGCATTTT.

This chain connects TRBV10-3 to TRBJ2-3, with D tentatively TRBD1 (6 bases). V was shortened by 6 bases and J by 5 bases, with 21 bases between the two germline ends. CDR3 length: 16 residues. Germline values: CDR1 ENHRY, CDR2 SYGVKD. The CDR3: CAISWWGRIILDTQYF. CDR3 nucleotide sequence: TGTGCCATCAGCTGGTGGGGGCGGATAATCCTAGATACGCAGTATTTT.

This clone was seen a handful of times. DNA for the CDR3: TGTGCCAGTACGTCCGGATTCTCTGGGGCCAACGTCCTGACTTTC. This translates into CASTSGFSGANVLTF. V and J are TRBV19 and TRBJ2-6, with D unclear. This CDR3 has 15 residues. Trimming stripped 7 bases from V and 0 bases from J, with 10 bases between. Germline V gene lookup returns CDR1 LNHDA and CDR2 SQIVND (reference sequence).

This rearrangement joins TRBV5-1 to TRBJ2-1; TRBD1 might be the D (5 bases). Trimming left V 0 bases short and J 7 bases short, with 8 bases between. Germline-derived CDR1 and CDR2 are SGHRS and YFSETQ. This CDR3 is 13 amino acids long. The CDR3 loop is CASSLEGVNEQFF. CDR3 bases: TGCGCCAGCAGCTTGGAAGGGGTAAATGAGCAGTTCTTC.

This clone was observed a single time. The CDR3 DNA reads as TGTGCCAGCAGCAGGGAGTGTCGTACATCAAATTCACCCCTCCACTTT. It is translated as CASSRECRTSNSPLHF. The chain links TRBV21-1 to TRBJ1-6. TRBV21-1 is given as a pseudogene. The CDR3 is 16 residues long.

CDR3 nucleotide sequence: TGTGCCAGCAGTGTATCGAAGTCAGCTGGCACAGATACGCAGTATTTT. It yields the protein CASSVSKSAGTDTQYF. The chain links TRBV25-1 to TRBJ2-3; D is unresolved. V was trimmed by 4 bases and J by 1 base, leaving 15 bases between them. Looked up from germline, CDR1 is MGHDK and CDR2 is SYGVNS. CDR3 length equals 16 residues.

The chain recombines TRBV2 with TRBJ2-1; D is unclear. Germline CDR1 is SNHLY and CDR2 is FYNNEI. The CDR3 length is 15 residues. Trimming shortened V by 4 bases and J by 0 bases, and 10 bases separated the two germline ends. The CDR3 loop is CASSAGDRSYNEQFF. The DNA of the CDR3 is TGTGCCAGCAGTGCTGGGGATCGCTCCTACAATGAGCAGTTCTTC.

The gene calls are TRBV28 and TRBJ2-3; the D is unclear. The CDR3 has 14 amino acids. Germline CDR1 is MDHEN and CDR2 is SYDVKM. V was pared by 6 bases and J by 6 bases, with 16 bases between. The CDR3 DNA is TGTGCCAGCAGCTACGCCCGCCACGTTGATACGCAGTATTTT. This sequence encodes CASSYARHVDTQYF.

This sequence joins TRBV5-1 and TRBJ2-7; the D call may be TRBD1 or TRBD2 (5 bases each). Deletions cut 0 bases from V and 0 bases from J, with 10 bases between. Germline loops: CDR1 SGHRS, CDR2 YFSETQ. There are 15 residues in the CDR3. The CDR3 here is CASSLAGTDSYEQYF. The CDR3, as DNA: TGCGCCAGCAGCTTGGCCGGGACGGACTCCTACGAGCAGTACTTC.

J is TRBJ2-2 and V is TRBV4-2; TRBD2 aligns across 11 bases. The germline V gene encodes CDR1 LGHNA and CDR2 YNFKEQ. J gave up 2 bases and V 4 bases, and 6 bases lay outside the gene matches. This CDR3 is built from 17 residues. The CDR3 DNA is TGTGCCAGCAGCCTTATCGGGACTAGCGGTAACACCGGGGAGCTGTTTTTT. It specifies CASSLIGTSGNTGELFF.

This chain connects TRBV7-2 to TRBJ2-2; TRBD2 might be the D (7 bases). Germline V CDR1 and CDR2: SGHTA, FQGNSA. CDR3 length equals 17 residues. Trimming left V 3 bases short and J 6 bases short, with 20 bases between. CDR3 nucleotides: TGTGCCAGCAGCTTCCCAAAAGGGAGGGGGGTGGCCGGGGAGCTGTTTTTT. Protein sequence: CASSFPKGRGVAGELFF.

The chain has TRBV21-1 and TRBJ2-3; the DNA was not compared with TRBD2, the D call given in the table. TRBV21-1 is shown as a pseudogene. The CDR3 runs to 16 residues. CDR3 nucleotides: TGTGCCAGCACCTTTCTCCCAGCGGTCAGCACAGATACGCAGTATTTT. It is translated as CASTFLPAVSTDTQYF.

The V and J genes are TRBV5-4 and TRBJ1-4; 8 bases align to TRBD1. The CDR3 covers 14 residues. The V gene's germline CDR1 is SGHNT and CDR2 YYREEE (reference sequence). With 4 bases clipped from V and 5 bases from J, the junction kept 4 bases outside the gene matches. CDR3 coding DNA: TGTGCCAGCAGCCAAGGACAGGGAAATGAAAAACTGTTTTTT. It yields the protein CASSQGQGNEKLFF.

The gene calls are TRBV29-1 and TRBJ2-6; tentative D call: TRBD2 (6 bases). Germline V gene sequence: CDR1 SQVTM, CDR2 ANQGSEA. The CDR3 loop spans 17 amino acids. Trimming stripped 5 bases from V and 4 bases from J, with 21 bases between. The CDR3 sequence: CSVTRGTNNAGANVLTF. The CDR3, as DNA: TGCAGCGTTACTCGGGGGACCAATAATGCCGGGGCCAACGTCCTGACTTTC. Supplemented by reference TRBV29-1 and TRBJ2-6, the full variable domain reads SAVISQKPSRDICQRGTSLTIQCQVDSQVTMMFWYRQQPGQSLTLIATANQGSEATYESGFVIDKFPISRPNLTFSTLTVSNMSPEDSSIYLCSVTRGTNNAGANVLTFGAGSRLTVL.

The chain carries TRBV7-2 and TRBJ2-3, with D possibly TRBD2 on 6 matching bases. The CDR3 consists of 16 residues. V shed 3 bases and J shed 0 bases, with 13 bases lying between them. The germline CDR1 and CDR2 sequences are SGHTA and FQGNSA. CDR3 sequence (DNA): TGTGCCAGCAGCTTGTTTGGGGACTCTAGCACAGATACGCAGTATTTT. This gives the protein CASSLFGDSSTDTQYF.

The chain joins TRBV9 to TRBJ2-1; 7 nucleotides match TRBD1. The CDR3 spans 14 residues. The V gene's germline CDR1 is SGDLS and CDR2 YYNGEE. V dropped 6 bases and J dropped 0; count of bases not matched to a gene: 3. DNA for the CDR3: TGTGCCAGCAACAGACAGGGCTCCTACAATGAGCAGTTCTTC. Translating gives CASNRQGSYNEQFF.

This chain joins TRBV10-3 and TRBJ2-7, with 9 nucleotides matching TRBD1. CDR3 length: 16 residues. The ends lost 6 bases at V and 2 bases at J; junction bases unmatched: 11. Germline V gene sequence: CDR1 ENHRY, CDR2 SYGVKD. This chain's CDR3 is CAIRDRGEDEAYEQYF. CDR3 coding DNA: TGTGCCATCAGAGACAGGGGGGAAGATGAAGCCTACGAGCAGTACTTC.

The rearrangement joins TRBV10-3 to TRBJ2-7; tentative D call: TRBD1 (6 bases). Trimming took 8 bases from V and 6 from J, leaving 17 bases between them. This CDR3 contains 13 residues. The germline V gene has CDR1 ENHRY and CDR2 SYGVKD. The CDR3 region is CAISGQGTSEQYF. CDR3 coding DNA: TGTGCCATCTCGGGCCAGGGGACGAGCGAGCAGTACTTC.

The chain has TRBV5-1 and TRBJ1-1, with 7 positions matching TRBD1. Germline CDR1 SGHRS, CDR2 YFSETQ. The CDR3 has 16 residues. Losses at the gene ends were 4 bases for V and 4 bases for J; bases not matched to a gene: 13. CDR3 in DNA: TGCGCCAGCAGCCCGCTACAGGGGCTCTTGGTCACTGAAGCTTTCTTT. This codes for CASSPLQGLLVTEAFF.

The chain joins TRBV7-2 to TRBJ2-7; no definite D call. The V end lost 1 base, the J end lost 4 bases, and 8 bases lay between the germline ends. Germline V CDR1 and CDR2: SGHTA, FQGNSA. This CDR3 region has 13 residues. The CDR3: CASSLGVGYEQYF. CDR3 bases: TGTGCCAGCAGCTTAGGGGTAGGGTACGAGCAGTACTTC.

V and J are TRBV6-1 and TRBJ2-7, with TRBD2 matching over 9 bases. The CDR3 loop spans 15 amino acids. Germline trimming cut 8 bases from V and 0 bases from J; bases unmatched to any gene: 8. Germline values: CDR1 MNHNS, CDR2 SASEGT. CDR3 in amino acids: CASRGLAMSSYEQYF. The DNA for the CDR3 is TGTGCCAGCCGCGGACTAGCGATGAGCTCCTACGAGCAGTACTTC.

The chain couples TRBV15 to TRBJ1-1, with unresolved D. Per germline, CDR1 LNHNV and CDR2 YYDKDF (reference sequence). This CDR3 region has 14 residues. Between the trimmed V and J ends, which lost 6 bases and 0 bases, there was a span of 11 bases. CDR3 DNA: TGTGCCACCAGGGCGAGTGAAGTGAACACTGAAGCTTTCTTT. It codes for CATRASEVNTEAFF.

The DNA of the CDR3 is TGCAGCGTTGGGGAAAGGGTCGCGGGGGATGGCTACACCTTC. Its protein is CSVGERVAGDGYTF. The chain is built from TRBV29-1 and TRBJ1-2; TRBD1 is a possible D gene (5 bases). The CDR3 is 14 residues long. V gave up 4 bases and J gave up 6 bases, with 18 bases separating them. Germline V CDR1 and CDR2: SQVTM, ANQGSEA.

CDR3 sequence: CASSLAGGAGNTIYF. CDR3 nucleotide sequence: TGTGCCAGCAGCTTGGCCGGAGGGGCTGGAAACACCATATATTTT. The chain is built from TRBV5-4 and TRBJ1-3, with a weak D call TRBD1 (5 bases). V lost 0 bases and J lost 2, with 9 bases in between. CDR3 length: 15 residues. From germline, CDR1 is SGHNT and CDR2 YYREEE (reference sequence). Using reference TRBV5-4 and TRBJ1-3 for the parts outside the CDR3, the full variable domain is ETGVTQSPTHLIKTRGQQVTLRCSSQSGHNTVSWYQQALGQGPQFIFQYYREEENGRGNFPPRFSGLQFPNYSSELNVNALELDDSALYLCASSLAGGAGNTIYFGEGSWLTVV.

This clone was observed once. The chain carries TRBV27 and TRBJ2-3; TRBD2 agrees at 12 bases. CDR3 length: 15 residues. V gave up 3 bases and J gave up 4 bases; unmatched junction bases: 2. Germline V gene sequence: CDR1 MNHEY, CDR2 SMNVEV (reference sequence). The CDR3 protein is CASSLTSGRSDTQYF. DNA of the CDR3: TGTGCCAGCAGTTTGACTAGCGGGAGATCAGATACGCAGTATTTT.

This chain links TRBV9 with TRBJ1-3; a weak D match, TRBD1 (6 bases). The CDR3 contains 14 residues. Germline CDR1 SGDLS, CDR2 YYNGEE. The V end lost 4 bases, the J end lost 4 bases, and 12 bases lay between the germline ends. The CDR3 bases are TGTGCCAGCAGCCTGGGGGCGGGGGGAAACACCATATATTTT. As protein: CASSLGAGGNTIYF.